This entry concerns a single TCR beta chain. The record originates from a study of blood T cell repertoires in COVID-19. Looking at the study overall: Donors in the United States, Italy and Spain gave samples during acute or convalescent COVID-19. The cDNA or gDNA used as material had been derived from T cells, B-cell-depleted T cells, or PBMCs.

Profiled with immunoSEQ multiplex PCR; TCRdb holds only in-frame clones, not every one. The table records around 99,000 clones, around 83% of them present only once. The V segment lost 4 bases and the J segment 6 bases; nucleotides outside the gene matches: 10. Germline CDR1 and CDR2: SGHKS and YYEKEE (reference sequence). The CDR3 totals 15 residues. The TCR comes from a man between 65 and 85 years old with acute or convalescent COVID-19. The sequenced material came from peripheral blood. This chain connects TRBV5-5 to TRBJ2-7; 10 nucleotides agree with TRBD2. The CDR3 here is CASSHVGTSVLEQYF. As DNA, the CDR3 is TGTGCCAGCAGCCATGTGGGGACTAGCGTCCTCGAGCAGTACTTC.